This T cell receptor (beta chain) was sequenced in a study of blood T cell repertoires in COVID-19. The wider study: Collection of acute and convalescent COVID-19 samples took place in the United States, Italy and Spain.

Individuals drawn from 20 to 25 US areas were roughly 18 to 100 years old. Clinical history as reported by participants underpinned cohort assignment. Cohort 3 donors were reported recovered after two negative PCRs, clearance, or symptom resolution. This CDR3 region has 14 residues. Trimming removed 4 bases from V and 6 bases from J; junction bases left unmatched: 7. Looked up from germline, CDR1 is SGHNT and CDR2 is YYREEE (reference sequence). TCRdb's table, derived via immunoSEQ multiplex PCR, lists solely in-frame clones and lacks some. Of roughly 200,000 clones in the sample, approximately 75% are singletons; the top ten hold approximately 8.7%.

The V and J genes are TRBV5-4 and TRBJ1-1; 9 bases agree with TRBD1. This receptor was obtained from a man aged 35 to 55 who had recovered from COVID-19. The specimen was PBMCs or T cells enriched from blood (not recorded which). The CDR3 sequence: CASSVGQGSAEAFF. DNA for the CDR3: TGTGCCAGCAGCGTCGGACAGGGGAGCGCTGAAGCTTTCTTT. Together with reference TRBV5-4 and TRBJ1-1, the CDR3 gives the full variable domain: ETGVTQSPTHLIKTRGQQVTLRCSSQSGHNTVSWYQQALGQGPQFIFQYYREEENGRGNFPPRFSGLQFPNYSSELNVNALELDDSALYLCASSVGQGSAEAFFGQGTRLTVV.